The 23 T cell receptor beta chains reported below all come from one sample, sequenced in a study of glioma-infiltrating T cells after dendritic cell vaccination (dated by TCRdb to 2015 to 2016). To prepare the library, the immunoSEQ multiplex PCR assay was applied. TCRdb obtained this table from immuneACCESS and retained in-frame rearrangements with V and J assigned. These tables miss some clones; where compared with another copy, unresolved V genes account for less than half of the shortfall, and the remainder is unexplained. This sample lists approximately 64,000 clones; 82% were detected once. The top ten hold about 9% of the sample. Sequenced here: blood, sampled before dendritic cell vaccination. All receptors derive from a human donor with glioblastoma.

The V and J genes are TRBV5-6 and TRBJ1-2; D is uncertain. Trimming took off 0 bases at V and 7 bases at J, with 13 bases between the two ends. The CDR3 is 14 residues long. Germline-derived CDR1 and CDR2 are SGHDT and YYEEEE. CDR3 loop: CASSLERTPTGYTF. CDR3 coding DNA: TGTGCCAGCAGCTTGGAACGGACTCCTACTGGCTACACCTTC.

This sequence joins TRBV7-9 and TRBJ2-1; 8 bases line up with TRBD2. Germline trimming cut 1 base from V and 6 bases from J; bases unmatched to any gene: 5. This CDR3 region has 15 residues. Per the germline V gene, CDR1 is SEHNR and CDR2 is FQNEAQ (reference sequence). The CDR3 loop reads CASSLDGGGLNEQFF. DNA of the CDR3: TGTGCCAGCAGCTTAGACGGGGGGGGCCTCAATGAGCAGTTCTTC.

This chain uses TRBV7-8 with TRBJ2-5; TRBD2 matches 9 bases. The V and J ends lost 1 base and 4 bases, in that order; junction bases with no gene match: 7. The CDR3 spans 16 residues. Germline-derived CDR1 and CDR2 are SGHVS and FQNEAQ. The chain's CDR3 is CASSLVGSGGPETQYF. The CDR3 nucleotides read TGTGCCAGCAGCTTAGTAGGTAGCGGGGGACCAGAGACCCAGTACTTC. Combining the CDR3 with reference TRBV7-8 and TRBJ2-5 gives the whole variable domain GAGVSQSPRYKVAKRGQDVALRCDPISGHVSLFWYQQALGQGPEFLTYFQNEAQLDKSGLPSDRFFAERPEGSVSTLKIQRTQQEDSAVYLCASSLVGSGGPETQYFGPGTRLLVL.

The J gene is TRBJ2-7, the V gene TRBV19; unclear D gene. Trimming left V 3 bases short and J 7 bases short, with 10 bases between. The germline V gene has CDR1 LNHDA and CDR2 SQIVND (reference sequence). This CDR3 comprises 12 residues. CDR3 region: CASSITGREQYF. The CDR3 DNA reads as TGTGCCAGTAGTATTACGGGTCGGGAGCAGTACTTC.

The chain uses TRBV6-5 and TRBJ1-2; D not certain. V lost 7 bases, J lost 3 bases, and 12 bases lay in between. This CDR3 is 13 amino acids long. Germline V gene lookup returns CDR1 MNHEY and CDR2 SVGAGI. This CDR3 is CASNRPGDYGYTF. The DNA of the CDR3 is TGTGCCAGCAATCGGCCCGGGGACTATGGCTACACCTTC.

The chain links TRBV28 to TRBJ2-3; a possible D gene is TRBD1 (6 bases). The germline gives CDR1 MDHEN, CDR2 SYDVKM. Between the trimmed V and J ends, which lost 5 bases and 3 bases, there was a span of 15 bases. The CDR3 has 15 amino acids. In DNA, the CDR3 is TGTGCCAGCAGTGGACGGTACAGGGTTACAGATACGCAGTATTTT. This gives the protein CASSGRYRVTDTQYF. The whole variable domain, remainder taken from reference TRBV28 and TRBJ2-3, is DVKVTQSSRYLVKRTGEKVFLECVQDMDHENMFWYRQDPGLGLRLIYFSYDVKMKEKGDIPEGYSVSREKKERFSLILESASTNQTSMYLCASSGRYRVTDTQYFGPGTRLTVL.

In its sample, this clone was seen once. This chain links TRBV4-1 with TRBJ2-5; 12 bases fit TRBD1. CDR1 and CDR2 from the germline V gene are MGHRA and YSYEKL. The CDR3 is made up of 17 amino acids. V shed 0 bases, J shed 4 bases, and the junction held 6 bases outside the gene matches. Written as DNA, the CDR3 is TGCGCCAGCAGCCAAGATCGGGACAGGGGGCAAAGAGAGACCCAGTACTTC. As protein: CASSQDRDRGQRETQYF.

The rearrangement links TRBV10-2 to TRBJ2-7, with 10 bases matching TRBD2. Germline V gene lookup returns CDR1 WSHSY and CDR2 SAAADI. The CDR3 covers 15 residues. With V trimmed by 2 bases and J by 1 base, 2 bases remained unmatched. This CDR3 is CASSEIAGGSYEQYF. As DNA, the CDR3 is TGCGCCAGCAGTGAGATAGCGGGGGGTTCCTACGAGCAGTACTTC.

V and J are TRBV19 and TRBJ2-1, with 7 bases that match TRBD1. Trimming removed 6 bases from V and 10 bases from J; junction bases left unmatched: 9. The CDR3 extends over 13 amino acids. Germline V gene sequence: CDR1 LNHDA, CDR2 SQIVND (reference sequence). The DNA for the CDR3 is TGTGCCAGTAGCTACATACAGGGGTTCGAGCAGTTCTTC. It codes for CASSYIQGFEQFF.

Here the CDR3 reads CASSLGQNNSPLHF. The CDR3 nucleotides read TGTGCCAGCTCACTGGGACAGAATAATTCACCCCTCCACTTT. The chain couples TRBV18 to TRBJ1-6, with 7 nucleotides matching TRBD1. Germline loops: CDR1 KGHSH, CDR2 LQKENI. V trimming: 4 bases; J trimming: 5 bases; junction bases outside the gene matches: 2. This CDR3 has 14 amino acids.

This chain joins TRBV30 and TRBJ2-6; tentatively, D is TRBD2 (5 bases). The CDR3 consists of 14 residues. Germline V gene sequence: CDR1 GTSNPN, CDR2 SVGIG (reference sequence). Trimming removed 2 bases from V and 1 base from J, with 6 bases in between. The chain's CDR3 is CAWSRDSGANVLTF. The CDR3, as DNA: TGTGCCTGGAGTCGGGATTCTGGGGCCAACGTCCTGACTTTC.

This clone was picked up a small number of times. V gene TRBV7-6 combines with J gene TRBJ2-3; the match to TRBD2 covers 12 bases. With 5 bases clipped from V and 1 base from J, the junction kept 4 bases outside the gene matches. This CDR3 has 16 residues. Germline CDR1 reads SGHVS; CDR2 reads FNYEAQ. In DNA, the CDR3 is TGTGCCAGCAGCCCAAGACTAGCGGGGGGCACAGATACGCAGTATTTT. The encoded protein is CASSPRLAGGTDTQYF.

The chain couples TRBV13 to TRBJ2-1; the match to TRBD2 covers 11 bases. CDR1 PRHDT and CDR2 FYEKMQ come from the germline V gene (reference sequence). The CDR3 sequence is 15 residues long. J lost 7 bases, V lost 2 bases, and 4 bases had no gene match. CDR3 in amino acids: CASSLRLAGRNEQFF. DNA for the CDR3: TGTGCCAGCAGCTTAAGACTAGCGGGGAGGAATGAGCAGTTCTTC.

The chain couples TRBV6-5 to TRBJ2-7; TRBD2 is a possible D gene (6 bases). CDR1 and CDR2 (germline): MNHEY, SVGAGI. This CDR3 is built from 15 residues. The V end lost 0 bases, the J end lost 1 base, and 10 bases lay between the germline ends. DNA for the CDR3: TGTGCCAGCAGTTACTCGTCTGGGGGGTCCTACGAGCAGTACTTC. Protein: CASSYSSGGSYEQYF.

This chain uses TRBV7-9 with TRBJ1-2, with D possibly being TRBD1 (5 bases). The CDR3 totals 17 residues. The germline V gene encodes CDR1 SEHNR and CDR2 FQNEAQ (reference sequence). Trimming removed 2 bases at V and 4 bases at J, with 20 bases between. CDR3 sequence reads: CASSLLSGHHGTYGYTF. The CDR3 DNA sequence: TGTGCCAGCAGCTTACTGTCCGGACATCACGGTACCTATGGCTACACCTTC.

In nucleotides, the CDR3 is TGTGCCAACCCTCGGGACAGGGCCACAGATACGCAGTATTTT. Translation gives CANPRDRATDTQYF. The chain employs TRBV7-2 and TRBJ2-3; 9 nucleotides line up with TRBD1. Trimming cost V 10 bases and J 2 bases; bases outside gene matches: 7. This CDR3 region has 14 residues. Germline V CDR1 and CDR2: SGHTA, FQGNSA.

The chain is built from TRBV19 and TRBJ2-5; TRBD1 matches 7 bases. This CDR3 is 17 amino acids long. Per germline, CDR1 LNHDA and CDR2 SQIVND (reference sequence). After removal of 5 bases from V and 2 bases from J, the junction contained 14 bases not matched to a gene. In nucleotides, the CDR3 is TGTGCCAGTAGTCCTAACGCTCAACCGACAGGGCAAGAGACCCAGTACTTC. Translating gives CASSPNAQPTGQETQYF.

This chain joins TRBV2 and TRBJ2-1, with TRBD1 matching over 8 bases. The CDR3 runs 12 residues. CDR1 is SNHLY, CDR2 FYNNEI, per germline. The ends lost 6 bases at V and 10 bases at J; junction bases unmatched: 5. The CDR3 nucleotides read TGTGCCAGCAGGGACAGGGTAAAGGAGCAGTTCTTC. It yields the protein CASRDRVKEQFF. Full variable domain (remainder filled in from reference TRBV2 and TRBJ2-1): EPEVTQTPSHQVTQMGQEVILRCVPISNHLYFYWYRQILGQKVEFLVSFYNNEISEKSEIFDDQFSVERPDGSNFTLKIRSTKLEDSAMYFCASRDRVKEQFFGPGTRLTVL.

The CDR3 is CASSLVAGLGESGQPQHF. The CDR3 nucleotides read TGTGCCAGCAGCTTGGTGGCAGGACTAGGGGAGTCGGGTCAGCCCCAGCATTTT. The chain has TRBV5-5 and TRBJ1-5, with D possibly TRBD1 on 5 matching bases. This CDR3 region has 18 residues. The V end lost 0 bases, the J end lost 6 bases, and 22 bases lay between the germline ends. Germline V gene lookup returns CDR1 SGHKS and CDR2 YYEKEE (reference sequence).

The rearrangement joins TRBV29-1 to TRBJ1-5; tentatively, D is TRBD1 (5 bases). V was shortened by 5 bases and J by 2 bases, with 13 bases between the two germline ends. This CDR3 comprises 14 residues. CDR1 and CDR2 (germline): SQVTM, ANQGSEA. Here the CDR3 DNA reads TGCAGCGTTTCGGAGGGGATAGGCAATCAGCCCCAGCATTTT. Amino acids: CSVSEGIGNQPQHF.

The V call is TRBV5-1, the J call TRBJ1-6, with D maybe TRBD1 (5 bases). The CDR3 runs 14 residues. V lost 3 bases and J lost 5, with 9 bases in between. CDR1 is SGHRS, CDR2 YFSETQ, per germline. Here the CDR3 DNA reads TGCGCCAGCAGCTCAGGACATAATAATTCACCCCTCCACTTT. Translation gives CASSSGHNNSPLHF.

The chain recombines TRBV11-2 with TRBJ2-1; 10 positions match TRBD2. In germline, CDR1 is SGHAT, CDR2 FQNNGV. The V gene end was trimmed by 2 bases and the J gene end by 7 bases; junction bases not matched to a gene: 5. The CDR3 contains 15 residues. CDR3 bases: TGTGCCAGCAGCTTATGGGGACTAGCGAATAATGAGCAGTTCTTC. It yields the protein CASSLWGLANNEQFF. Together with reference TRBV11-2 and TRBJ2-1, the CDR3 gives the full variable domain: EAGVAQSPRYKIIEKRQSVAFWCNPISGHATLYWYQQILGQGPKLLIQFQNNGVVDDSQLPKDRFSAERLKGVDSTLKIQPAKLEDSAVYLCASSLWGLANNEQFFGPGTRLTVL.

The genes are TRBV25-1 and TRBJ1-6; D gene unclear. The V end was cut by 3 bases, the J end by 10 bases, with 16 bases between. The CDR3 is 15 residues long. Germline V CDR1 and CDR2: MGHDK, SYGVNS. CDR3 DNA: TGTGCCAGCAGTGATATAGGCGGCTCGGGGTCACCCCTCCACTTT. As protein: CASSDIGGSGSPLHF.